Described below is a single T cell receptor beta chain sequence and its context. Its antigen is not identified. Blood got drawn at baseline, again on cycle 4 day 1, and then on cycle 7 day 1. TCRdb keeps only in-frame clones here, not all; method: immunoSEQ multiplex PCR. The sample comprises 70,000 or so clones, around 90% of which are singletons, and 6% to 8.5% rests with the top ten. Germline V gives CDR1 LNHNV, CDR2 YYDKDF (reference sequence). CDR3 size: 16 residues. V was pared by 5 bases and J by 8 bases, with 19 bases between. The sample belongs to a study of OX40 agonist ivuxolimab in advanced cancers. At the level of the study: A mean age of around 66 years, range roughly 23 to 79, was recorded, and approximately 79% were male.

Study observations and caveats: Some nonresponders likewise displayed low normalized T-cell clonal expansion. At 0.1 to 3.0 mg/kg and by week 6, clonal expansion occurred in CD4+ and CD8+ blood T cells.

Specimen: CD4+ or CD8+ T cells sorted from blood, collected in a trial of the OX40 agonist ivuxolimab. The V and J genes are TRBV15 and TRBJ1-6; tentative D call: TRBD1 (6 bases). The sequence derives from an adult with an advanced solid tumor such as melanoma, head and neck, liver or kidney cancer. CDR3 coding DNA: TGTGCCACCAGCGCCCGACAGGTTCGGGTTGATTCACCCCTCCACTTT. Translating it yields CATSARQVRVDSPLHF.